Listed here are 7 T cell receptor beta chains from one sample, sequenced in a study of blood T cell repertoires in COVID-19. Here immunoSEQ multiplex PCR was the method, and the copy in TCRdb shows in-frame clones only, minus some. The table includes around 250,000 clones, around 88% detected once. The sequenced material came from peripheral blood. The receptors originated from a middle-aged man with active or convalescent COVID-19.

The table lists this clone with a count of one. V is TRBV6-6 and J is TRBJ1-6; D not certain. Germline CDR1 MNHNY, CDR2 SVGAGI (reference sequence). The CDR3 runs to 15 residues. Trimming stripped 2 bases from V and 5 bases from J, with 10 bases between. Here the CDR3 DNA reads TGTGCCAGCAGTTACCAGGCGGGTAATAATTCACCCCTCCACTTT. Its translation is CASSYQAGNNSPLHF.

The gene calls are TRBV5-4 and TRBJ2-7, with D unresolved. CDR3 length equals 13 residues. Germline-derived CDR1 and CDR2 are SGHNT and YYREEE (reference sequence). Trimming cost V 6 bases and J 3 bases, with 13 bases left between them. The CDR3 nucleotides are TGTGCCAGCACCGGAGACGCGCACTACGAGCAGTACTTC. Its protein product is CASTGDAHYEQYF.

The CDR3 DNA follows: TGTGCCAGCTCACCGGGACAACTACACGGCTACACCTTC. Translation: CASSPGQLHGYTF. V gene TRBV18 combines with J gene TRBJ1-2; perhaps TRBD1 as D (6 bases). CDR3 length: 13 residues. V was clipped by 3 bases and J by 8 bases, with 13 bases between them. Germline CDR1 KGHSH, CDR2 LQKENI.

The chain combines TRBV6-5 with TRBJ2-1; a possible D gene is TRBD2 (5 bases). V lost 6 bases, J lost 6 bases, and 9 bases lay in between. The CDR3 has 12 residues. Per germline, CDR1 MNHEY and CDR2 SVGAGI. CDR3 loop: CASRERSNEQFF. Written as DNA, the CDR3 is TGTGCCAGCAGAGAGCGGTCCAATGAGCAGTTCTTC.

This chain joins TRBV29-1 and TRBJ2-1; 7 positions match TRBD1. V gave up 6 bases and J gave up 2 bases; unmatched junction bases: 4. The CDR3 loop spans 13 amino acids. Germline V gives CDR1 SQVTM, CDR2 ANQGSEA. The CDR3 DNA is TGCAGCGTATGGGACAGCACCTACAATGAGCAGTTCTTC. Protein product: CSVWDSTYNEQFF.

The gene calls are TRBV5-1 and TRBJ2-1, with 7 nucleotides matching TRBD1. V shed 0 bases, J shed 7 bases, and the junction held 13 bases outside the gene matches. CDR1 SGHRS and CDR2 YFSETQ come from the germline V gene. CDR3 length: 17 amino acids. CDR3: CASSLGDKTGSGNEQFF. In nucleotides, the CDR3 is TGCGCCAGCAGCTTGGGGGATAAGACAGGGTCGGGAAATGAGCAGTTCTTC.

The V call is TRBV12-5, the J call TRBJ2-3, with D possibly matching TRBD1 (6 bases). CDR3 length: 17 amino acids. Looked up from germline, CDR1 is LGHNT and CDR2 is FRNRAP. Trimming took off 1 base at V and 2 bases at J, with 16 bases between the two ends. The CDR3 DNA reads as TGTGCTAGTGGTTTGGCCCTGGGGGCCACACTCACAGATACGCAGTATTTT. Translating it yields CASGLALGATLTDTQYF.